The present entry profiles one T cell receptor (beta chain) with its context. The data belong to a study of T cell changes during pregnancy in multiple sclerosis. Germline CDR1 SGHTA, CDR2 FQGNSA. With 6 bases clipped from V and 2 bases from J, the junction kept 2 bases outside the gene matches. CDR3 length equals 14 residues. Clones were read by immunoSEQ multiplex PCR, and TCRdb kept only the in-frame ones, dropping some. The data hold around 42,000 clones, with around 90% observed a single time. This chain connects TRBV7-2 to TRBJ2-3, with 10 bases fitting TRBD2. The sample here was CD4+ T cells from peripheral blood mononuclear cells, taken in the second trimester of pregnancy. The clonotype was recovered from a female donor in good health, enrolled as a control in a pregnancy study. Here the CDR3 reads CASRLAGHTDTQYF. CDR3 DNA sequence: TGTGCCAGCAGACTAGCGGGACACACAGATACGCAGTATTTT.